These 8 T cell receptor beta chains share one sample of origin, sequenced in a study of metastatic and nonmetastatic thyroid tumors (dated by TCRdb to 2018 to 2021). No patient had received any treatment before thyroid surgery. Library creation used PCR. The instrument given in TCRdb is Illumina HiSeq 4000. Through fastp at Q25 and MiXCR, TCRdb rebuilt clones from the public reads, retaining in-frame beta chains. The sample data list 5,500 to 7,000 clones, and more than 2.5% of these were observed just once. Of the sample, over 15% falls within the top ten clones. Source material: tumor tissue. The receptors stem from a female donor with papillary thyroid cancer or a benign thyroid nodule (not recorded which). Some clones in this sample may be carry-over from other donors' samples.

This clone was counted at least ten times. J is TRBJ1-3 and V is TRBV10-3; no clear D. This CDR3 has 13 amino acids. Trimming removed 10 bases from V and 0 bases from J, with 10 bases in between. The germline V gene encodes CDR1 ENHRY and CDR2 SYGVKD. The CDR3 bases are TGTGCCACCTCGGATCACTCTGGAAACACCATATATTTT. It codes for CATSDHSGNTIYF.

This clone is categorized as medium-sized. The rearrangement joins TRBV7-9 to TRBJ1-1; D gene uncertain. The CDR3 length is 17 residues. CDR1 and CDR2 from the germline V gene are SEHNR and FQNEAQ (reference sequence). Trimming left V 3 bases short and J 0 bases short, with 17 bases between. CDR3 nucleotides: TGTGCCAGCAGCTTGACGCACACGCCGCATATGAACACTGAAGCTTTCTTT. The encoded protein is CASSLTHTPHMNTEAFF. The full variable domain, in which reference TRBV7-9 and TRBJ1-1 provide the parts outside the CDR3, is DTGVSQNPRHKITKRGQNVTFRCDPISEHNRLYWYRQTLGQGPEFLTYFQNEAQLEKSRLLSDRFSAERPKGSFSTLEIQRTEQGDSAMYLCASSLTHTPHMNTEAFFGQGTRLTVV.

Regarding this clone: With a much larger clone just one base away, this may be a read error. The chain combines TRBV12-3 or TRBV12-4 with TRBJ1-1; possible D gene TRBD1, 6 bases. The CDR3 length is 13 residues. CDR3 in amino acids: CASRGIGDTEAFF. The CDR3 bases are TGTGCCAGCAGAGGGATTGGGGACACTGAGGCTTTCTTT.

At least ten counts were recorded for this clone. This chain links TRBV2 with TRBJ2-1, with 10 bases identical to TRBD2. CDR1 SNHLY and CDR2 FYNNEI come from the germline V gene. The ends lost 6 bases at V and 9 bases at J; junction bases unmatched: 2. This CDR3 has 12 residues. CDR3 residues: CASSGTSVEQFF. CDR3 DNA sequence: TGTGCCAGCAGCGGGACTAGCGTTGAGCAGTTCTTC. Full variable domain (missing parts from reference TRBV2 and TRBJ2-1): EPEVTQTPSHQVTQMGQEVILRCVPISNHLYFYWYRQILGQKVEFLVSFYNNEISEKSEIFDDQFSVERPDGSNFTLKIRSTKLEDSAMYFCASSGTSVEQFFGPGTRLTVL.

The table lists this clone with many counts. A junction end diverges from the germline sequence, so it may reflect a read error. Within the sample, other DNA sequences also encode this same CDR3. The chain recombines TRBV2 with TRBJ1-2; TRBD1 is a possible D gene (5 bases). This CDR3 region has 12 residues. Germline CDR1 and CDR2: SNHLY and FYNNEI. Here the CDR3 DNA reads TGTGCCAGCACCCAAGGGGTCTATGGTTACACCTTC. The encoded protein is CASTQGVYGYTF. Based on the CDR3 plus reference TRBV2 and TRBJ1-2, the full variable domain is EPEVTQTPSHQVTQMGQEVILRCVPISNHLYFYWYRQILGQKVEFLVSFYNNEISEKSEIFDDQFSVERPDGSNFTLKIRSTKLEDSAMYFCASTQGVYGYTFGSGTRLTVV.

There are many counts of this clone. The CDR3 DNA reads as TGCGCCAGCAGCTTGGTGACAGGGGTCTACGAGCAGTACTTC. Protein product: CASSLVTGVYEQYF. This chain connects TRBV5-1 to TRBJ2-7, with 8 bases matching TRBD1. J was trimmed by 3 bases and V by 0 bases; bases with no gene match: 2. The CDR3 spans 14 residues. CDR1 and CDR2 (germline): SGHRS, YFSETQ.

By share of the sample, this clone is medium-sized. The chain has TRBV6-1 and TRBJ1-1; D gene unclear. The length of the CDR3 is 14 residues. The germline V gene encodes CDR1 MNHNS and CDR2 SASEGT. V lost 6 bases and J lost 2, with 13 bases in between. CDR3 protein: CASRTSGFNTEAFF. CDR3 nucleotides: TGTGCCAGCAGGACCTCTGGGTTTAACACTGAAGCTTTCTTT.

Concerning this clone itself: A much larger clone differs by one base, so this may be a read error. The chain couples TRBV14 to TRBJ1-4; a weak D match, TRBD1 (6 bases). The germline CDR1 and CDR2 sequences are SGHDN and FVKESK. This CDR3 is built from 15 residues. CDR3 residues: CASSQWGQGNERLFF. DNA for the CDR3: TGTGCCAGCAGCCAATGGGGGCAGGGAAATGAAAGACTGTTTTTT. Full variable domain (rest looked up from reference TRBV14 and TRBJ1-4): EAGVTQFPSHSVIEKGQTVTLRCDPISGHDNLYWYRRVMGKEIKFLLHFVKESKQDESGMPNNRFLAERTGGTYSTLKVQPAELEDSGVYFCASSQWGQGNERLFFGSGTQLSVL.